This section outlines one TCR beta chain sequence together with its context. Its antigen is not identified. This sample is drawn from a study of T cell responses to AZD1222 COVID-19 vaccine. TCRdb's table, derived via immunoSEQ multiplex PCR, lists solely in-frame clones and lacks some. The sample records approximately 64,000 clones, 84% being singletons. The study, taken as a whole, reports: Reports indicate that nearly half of spike-specific TCRs are directed at unmutated variant regions. Mostly white British, mostly female donors; authors suggested clonal diversity may be underestimated. The span of vaccine-associated CD4 TCRs extended across spike, with dominance at 160-218 and 743-854.

Source: peripheral blood, taken on day 0 of AZD1222 vaccination. This TCR derives from an adult in good health.

The CDR3 nucleotides are TGTGCCAGCAGTGACCGTACAGGGTCTGGAAACACCATATATTTT. It is translated as CASSDRTGSGNTIYF. The genes are TRBV6-1 and TRBJ1-3, with D possibly TRBD1 on 6 matching bases. V was clipped by 3 bases and J by 1 base, with 10 bases between them. The CDR3 runs to 15 residues. Germline values: CDR1 MNHNS, CDR2 SASEGT.